The 20 T cell receptor beta chains given below trace back to one sample, sequenced in a study of T cells in Graves' hyperthyroidism and ophthalmopathy. Amplification yielded TCR beta CDR3 regions, with RNA transcripts as the source. RT-PCR in the first round (using the HTBI primer set) targeted the TCR CDR3. TCRdb reprocessed the multiplex PCR reads via MiXCR and lists one record per CDR3 protein. Of around 760,000 distinct CDR3 sequences listed, around a third are singletons. The sample consisted of blood. These TCRs come from a woman between 40 and 55 years old with Graves' hyperthyroidism.

This clonotype was recorded at least ten times. The chain uses TRBV7-9 and TRBJ1-1; D is uncertain. From germline, CDR1 is SEHNR and CDR2 FQNEAQ (reference sequence). The germline V and J ends were trimmed by 4 bases and 8 bases, with 2 bases remaining between them. The CDR3 is 9 amino acids. The CDR3 DNA reads as TGTGCCAGCAGCTCAGAAGCTTTCTTT. Translated, it gives CASSSEAFF.

The gene calls are TRBV2 and TRBJ1-2; 9 nucleotides align to TRBD1. Germline lookup yields CDR1 SNHLY and CDR2 FYNNEI. J was trimmed by 7 bases and V by 9 bases; bases with no gene match: 3. The CDR3 covers 11 residues. CDR3: CASQTGGGYTF. The CDR3 nucleotides are TGTGCCAGTCAGACAGGGGGTGGCTACACCTTC.

This clonotype was seen a handful of times. The gene calls are TRBV20-1 and TRBJ1-1, with D perhaps TRBD1 (5 bases). CDR3 length: 14 residues. Germline CDR1 DFQATT, CDR2 SNEGSKA (reference sequence). V shed 0 bases and J shed 4 bases, with 12 bases lying between them. CDR3 loop: CSARDFGRATEAFF. CDR3 DNA: TGCAGTGCTAGAGATTTCGGCAGGGCCACTGAAGCTTTCTTT.

This chain connects TRBV20-1 to TRBJ2-2, with 8 bases matching TRBD1. Looked up from germline, CDR1 is DFQATT and CDR2 is SNEGSKA (reference sequence). Unmatched junction bases numbered 8, after V lost 3 bases and J lost 2 bases. CDR3 length equals 16 residues. The CDR3 nucleotides are TGCAGTGCTAGCGCGATCCAGGGGGCAAACACCGGGGAGCTGTTTTTT. Its protein product is CSASAIQGANTGELFF.

The chain combines TRBV19 with TRBJ2-3; no definite D call. The CDR3 has 12 amino acids. The V gene lost 6 bases and the J gene lost 0 bases, with 4 bases spanning the gap. Looked up from germline, CDR1 is LNHDA and CDR2 is SQIVND (reference sequence). The CDR3 spells CASRHSTDTQYF. As DNA, the CDR3 is TGTGCCAGTAGACACAGCACAGATACGCAGTATTTT.

This clonotype was seen many times. The J gene is TRBJ1-2, the V gene TRBV7-9; 10 nucleotides match TRBD1. The CDR3 has 17 residues. The J segment lost 4 bases and the V segment lost 2 bases, leaving 10 bases of the junction unmatched. The germline gives CDR1 SEHNR, CDR2 FQNEAQ (reference sequence). CDR3 protein: CASSLTWTGGFGYGYTF. CDR3 nucleotide sequence: TGTGCCAGCAGCTTAACCTGGACAGGGGGGTTTGGCTATGGCTACACCTTC.

This clonotype occurred many times. The DNA of the CDR3 is TGCAGCGTATCCAGACACAACCTCTATGGCTACACCTTC. Its protein is CSVSRHNLYGYTF. This chain uses TRBV29-1 with TRBJ1-2, with unresolved D. This CDR3 spans 13 amino acids. With 6 bases removed from V and 4 bases from J, the gap between germline ends came to 15 bases. The germline V gene has CDR1 SQVTM and CDR2 ANQGSEA.

J is TRBJ1-5 and V is TRBV3-1; D is unclear. Germline CDR1 LGHDT, CDR2 YNNKEL (reference sequence). This CDR3 region has 15 residues. Trimming cost V 0 bases and J 4 bases, with 10 bases left between them. DNA for the CDR3: TGTGCCAGCAGCCAAGATCTCGCGGGGAATCAGCCCCAGCATTTT. It codes for CASSQDLAGNQPQHF.

The chain recombines TRBV6-5 with TRBJ2-7, with TRBD1 matching over 9 bases. Per germline, CDR1 MNHEY and CDR2 SVGAGI. With 4 bases clipped from V and 1 base from J, the junction kept 5 bases outside the gene matches. The CDR3 is 15 amino acids. In nucleotides, the CDR3 is TGTGCCAGCAGTTTCTCGGGACAGGGATCCTACGAGCAGTACTTC. Protein sequence: CASSFSGQGSYEQYF.

The CDR3 nucleotides are TGTGCCAGCAGTGAATATTTGGACAGTTTAAATTCACCCCTCCACTTT. Amino acid sequence: CASSEYLDSLNSPLHF. This chain uses TRBV9 with TRBJ1-6; a weak D match, TRBD1 (6 bases). This CDR3 region has 16 residues. V shed 5 bases and J shed 7 bases, with 19 bases lying between them. Germline V CDR1 and CDR2: SGDLS, YYNGEE.

The chain has TRBV7-2 and TRBJ2-5; 11 bases match TRBD2. The J call is uncertain, as TRBJ2-7 better fits the DNA end. The CDR3 length is 16 residues. The V gene's germline CDR1 is SGHTA and CDR2 FQGNSA. Here the CDR3 reads CASSPRLAGSSYEQYF. The CDR3 DNA reads as TGTGCCAGCAGCCCAAGACTAGCGGGGTCCTCCTACGAGCAGTACTTC.

The chain has TRBV5-5 and TRBJ1-5, with D possibly matching TRBD1 (5 bases). V shed 3 bases and J shed 4 bases, with 14 bases lying between them. Germline V lookup: CDR1 SGHKS, CDR2 YYEKEE (reference sequence). The CDR3 is 15 amino acids. The DNA of the CDR3 is TGTGCCAGCAGCTCATGGACACTCCGTAATCAGCCCCAGCATTTT. This translates into CASSSWTLRNQPQHF. The whole variable domain, remainder taken from reference TRBV5-5 and TRBJ1-5, is DAGVTQSPTHLIKTRGQQVTLRCSPISGHKSVSWYQQVLGQGPQFIFQYYEKEERGRGNFPDRFSARQFPNYSSELNVNALLLGDSALYLCASSSWTLRNQPQHFGDGTRLSIL.

The chain recombines TRBV5-6 with TRBJ1-4, with D perhaps TRBD1 (6 bases). V lost 4 bases, J lost 0 bases, and 10 bases lay in between. CDR3 length: 15 amino acids. Germline V lookup: CDR1 SGHDT, CDR2 YYEEEE. CDR3 loop: CASSIGQTTNEKLFF. The CDR3 DNA is TGTGCCAGCAGCATTGGACAGACAACTAATGAAAAACTGTTTTTT.

This clonotype showed up many times. The chain employs TRBV10-2 and TRBJ1-3; D might be TRBD1 (6 bases). Per the germline V gene, CDR1 is WSHSY and CDR2 is SAAADI. Trimming left V 4 bases short and J 4 bases short, with 11 bases between. This CDR3 has 14 amino acids. In nucleotides, the CDR3 is TGCGCCAGCAGTGTCCCTGGACAGGGAAACACCATATATTTT. It translates to CASSVPGQGNTIYF.

This clonotype was seen many times. The V call is TRBV19, the J call TRBJ1-2; D remains ambiguous. Trimming stripped 1 base from V and 4 bases from J, with 10 bases between. The CDR3 length is 14 residues. Germline V gene lookup returns CDR1 LNHDA and CDR2 SQIVND (reference sequence). The CDR3 spells CASSIGGSGYGYTF. The DNA for the CDR3 is TGTGCCAGTAGTATAGGCGGAAGCGGCTATGGCTACACCTTC.

Many counts were recorded for this clonotype. This chain uses TRBV20-1 with TRBJ1-6; tentative D call: TRBD1 (6 bases). Germline CDR1 is DFQATT and CDR2 is SNEGSKA (reference sequence). The CDR3 extends over 13 amino acids. Trimming stripped 3 bases from V and 6 bases from J, with 9 bases between. As DNA, the CDR3 is TGCAGTGCTAGCAGGGGCCCTAATTCACCCCTCCACTTT. Translating it yields CSASRGPNSPLHF.

The chain couples TRBV7-2 to TRBJ1-2, with D perhaps TRBD1 (5 bases). The germline V gene has CDR1 SGHTA and CDR2 FQGNSA. The CDR3 spans 15 residues. V gave up 1 base and J gave up 6 bases, with 15 bases separating them. The CDR3 DNA sequence: TGTGCCAGCAGCTTAGTCCGCGGTGGGGGACATGGCTACACCTTC. It encodes CASSLVRGGGHGYTF.

This clonotype appeared a few times. This chain joins TRBV4-3 and TRBJ2-2; D perhaps matches TRBD1 (6 bases). V lost 0 bases and J 10 bases, leaving 15 bases between the germline ends. Germline-derived CDR1 and CDR2 are LGHNA and YSLEER. The CDR3 has 15 residues. CDR3 DNA: TGCGCCAGCAGCCAAGAACCCGCACAGGGAGTGGAGCTGTTTTTT. This sequence encodes CASSQEPAQGVELFF.

This clonotype was recorded a few times. Given a much more abundant clone one base away, this may be a read error. The chain couples TRBV6-4 to TRBJ1-1; D remains ambiguous. V lost 2 bases to trimming and J lost 1 base, with 5 bases between them. This CDR3 is built from 13 residues. In germline, CDR1 is MRHNA, CDR2 SNTAGT. The CDR3 coding sequence is TGTGCCAGCAGTGACAGGGAGAACACTGAAGCTTTCTTT. Translating gives CASSDRENTEAFF.

With respect to this clonotype: One end of the junction varies from germline; a read error may be responsible. CDR3 in amino acids: CASSSVRLADGRQAGELFF. DNA for the CDR3: TGTGCCAGCAGTTCCGTCCGACTAGCAGATGGTCGTCAAGCCGGGGAGCTGTTTTTT. The chain uses TRBV10-3 and TRBJ2-2; 7 bases match TRBD2. The germline V gene encodes CDR1 ENHRY and CDR2 SYGVKD. The CDR3 totals 19 residues.